The 21 T cell receptor beta chains below were found in one sample sequenced in a study of T cell repertoires in cytomegalovirus infection. TCRdb recomputed calls from the reads with MiXCR, one row per CDR3 protein. This sample has 300,000 or so distinct CDR3 sequences, with 9.6% found just once. Sequenced material: PBMCs. The receptors were sampled from a human donor in good health (CMV status not recorded). Some clones in this sample may be carry-over from other donors' samples.

There are many counts of this clonotype. J is TRBJ1-5 and V is TRBV19; D uncertain. V dropped 2 bases and J dropped 0 bases, with 8 bases sitting between them. Germline V gives CDR1 LNHDA, CDR2 SQIVND (reference sequence). This CDR3 comprises 15 residues. CDR3 coding DNA: TGTGCCAGTAGTATAATTCACGGTAGCAATCAGCCCCAGCATTTT. Its protein product is CASSIIHGSNQPQHF.

This clonotype was recorded at least ten times. The chain has TRBV7-6 and TRBJ2-3; 7 nucleotides line up with TRBD1. The J segment lost 4 bases and the V segment lost 3 bases, leaving 4 bases of the junction unmatched. Germline V CDR1 and CDR2: SGHVS, FNYEAQ. The CDR3 consists of 14 residues. The CDR3 DNA follows: TGTGCCAGCAGCTTGGACAGGCCCCCAGATACGCAGTATTTT. It is translated as CASSLDRPPDTQYF.

The rearrangement links TRBV9 to TRBJ1-5, with no clear D. The CDR3 extends over 17 amino acids. In germline, CDR1 is SGDLS, CDR2 YYNGEE. V was pared by 0 bases and J by 4 bases, with 17 bases between. The CDR3 bases are TGTGCCAGCAGCGTAGAACCGGATCCCAACTCAAATCAGCCCCAGCATTTT. It yields the protein CASSVEPDPNSNQPQHF.

Comments on this clonotype: A read error may explain this, as a much larger clone is one base away. The conserved phenylalanine or tryptophan is not found at the CDR3 terminus, so this likely reflects a read error. The chain employs TRBV6-2 or TRBV6-3 and TRBJ2-2; TRBD2 agrees at 11 bases. This CDR3 contains 16 residues. Trimming took 2 bases from V and 5 from J; bases not matched to a gene: 4. CDR1 is MNHEY, CDR2 SVGEGT, per germline. The CDR3 bases are TGTGCCAGCAGTTACGACGCTAGCGGGGGGACCGGGGAGCTGTTTTTA. Translated, it gives CASSYDASGGTGELFL.

This clonotype was found many times. The V call is TRBV7-2, the J call TRBJ2-3, with 8 positions matching TRBD2. V was pared by 3 bases and J by 2 bases, with 13 bases of the junction left unmatched. This CDR3 region has 18 residues. The germline V gene has CDR1 SGHTA and CDR2 FQGNSA. Written as DNA, the CDR3 is TGTGCCAGCAGCTTTCGAATTTTGGCGGGGGGTCCCACAGATACGCAGTATTTT. Amino acid sequence: CASSFRILAGGPTDTQYF. Full variable domain (outside the CDR3, taken from reference TRBV7-2 and TRBJ2-3): GAGVSQSPSNKVTEKGKDVELRCDPISGHTALYWYRQSLGQGLEFLIYFQGNSAPDKSGLPSDRFSAERTGGSVSTLTIQRTQQEDSAVYLCASSFRILAGGPTDTQYFGPGTRLTVL.

This clonotype was detected many times. The chain carries TRBV6-5 and TRBJ1-4, with D possibly TRBD1 on 5 matching bases. Germline values: CDR1 MNHEY, CDR2 SVGAGI. V dropped 6 bases and J dropped 0 bases, with 23 bases sitting between them. The CDR3 has 19 amino acids. The CDR3 bases are TGTGCCAGCAGCTTGCTAACAGGTTCACCGGGGGCAACTAATGAAAAACTGTTTTTT. This encodes CASSLLTGSPGATNEKLFF.

This clonotype was counted at least ten times. The CDR3 sequence is CASSEGIRTGPLRTASPLHF. CDR3 in DNA: TGTGCCAGCAGTGAAGGAATCAGGACAGGACCCTTGAGGACGGCTTCACCCCTCCACTTT. The chain joins TRBV25-1 to TRBJ1-6, with 7 positions matching TRBD1. The CDR3 is 20 residues long. Germline CDR1 is MGHDK and CDR2 is SYGVNS. J lost 9 bases, V lost 2 bases, and 22 bases had no gene match.

Many counts were recorded for this clonotype. V is TRBV5-1 and J is TRBJ2-1; D is undetermined. CDR3 length equals 11 residues. V lost 4 bases to trimming and J lost 5 bases, with 4 bases between them. Looked up from germline, CDR1 is SGHRS and CDR2 is YFSETQ. CDR3 nucleotides: TGCGCCAGCAGCGTACACAATGAGCAGTTCTTC. Translation: CASSVHNEQFF.

In its sample, this clonotype was seen many times. This sequence joins TRBV28 and TRBJ1-1; 8 nucleotides align to TRBD1. The CDR3 is 16 amino acids. The germline V gene has CDR1 MDHEN and CDR2 SYDVKM. Trimming at V came to 1 base and at J to 5 bases, leaving 9 bases not matched to a gene. CDR3 protein: CASSLSRAGGVTEAFF. CDR3 DNA sequence: TGTGCCAGCAGTTTATCAAGAGCAGGGGGCGTTACTGAAGCTTTCTTT.

This clonotype came up a few times. This sequence joins TRBV12-3 or TRBV12-4 and TRBJ2-2; D call uncertain. This CDR3 is built from 12 residues. The V and J ends lost 6 bases and 2 bases respectively, with 4 bases between them. CDR3 in DNA: TGTGCCAGCAGGTCAAACACCGGGGAGCTGTTTTTT. Its protein product is CASRSNTGELFF.

In this sample, this clonotype turned up many times. This chain connects TRBV5-6 to TRBJ1-6; no firm D call. Trimming took 4 bases from V and 6 from J, leaving 17 bases between them. The CDR3 sequence is 16 residues long. Germline V CDR1 and CDR2: SGHDT, YYEEEE. The CDR3 loop is CASSPVTAALNSPLHF. CDR3 nucleotide sequence: TGTGCCAGCAGCCCGGTGACGGCTGCCCTTAATTCACCCCTCCACTTT.

The chain uses TRBV20-1 and TRBJ2-2; TRBD2 aligns across 9 bases. Germline V gene data show CDR1 as DFQATT and CDR2 as SNEGSKA (reference sequence). The V and J ends lost 6 bases and 6 bases, in that order; junction bases with no gene match: 11. The CDR3 is made up of 15 amino acids. CDR3 amino acids: CSAPRLAEIAGELFF. The CDR3 DNA is TGCAGTGCCCCGAGACTAGCGGAGATTGCCGGGGAGCTGTTTTTT.

In this sample, this clonotype turned up many times. In DNA, the CDR3 is TGTGCCAGCGGACCGACAGGGGGCGCGTTCTATGGCTACACCTTC. It is translated as CASGPTGGAFYGYTF. The chain has TRBV7-2 and TRBJ1-2; 10 bases agree with TRBD1. Per germline, CDR1 SGHTA and CDR2 FQGNSA. This CDR3 is 15 amino acids long. J lost 4 bases, V lost 8 bases, and 10 bases had no gene match.

This clonotype has ten or more counts. The DNA of the CDR3 is TGTGCCAGCAGTCCCGACATCCGAGCCAGCTCCTACGAGCAGTACGTC. Translating gives CASSPDIRASSYEQYV. This chain uses TRBV28 with TRBJ2-7; D not resolved. The length of the CDR3 is 16 residues. V was trimmed by 5 bases and J by 0 bases, leaving 17 bases between them. Germline CDR1 is MDHEN and CDR2 is SYDVKM.

This clonotype has ten or more counts. V and J are TRBV5-1 and TRBJ2-3; D call uncertain. CDR1 is SGHRS, CDR2 YFSETQ, per germline. V was shortened by 0 bases and J by 2 bases, with 13 bases between the two germline ends. The CDR3 is 16 amino acids. In DNA form, the CDR3 reads TGCGCCAGCAGCTTGGTGGTAGGGTTGGACACAGATACGCAGTATTTT. This gives the protein CASSLVVGLDTDTQYF. The complete variable domain, with remaining parts taken from reference TRBV5-1 and TRBJ2-3, reads KAGVTQTPRYLIKTRGQQVTLSCSPISGHRSVSWYQQTPGQGLQFLFEYFSETQRNKGNFPGRFSGRQFSNSRSEMNVSTLELGDSALYLCASSLVVGLDTDTQYFGPGTRLTVL.

In its sample, this clonotype was seen many times. This sequence joins TRBV7-2 and TRBJ2-3; 7 nucleotides agree with TRBD2. In germline, CDR1 is SGHTA, CDR2 FQGNSA. This CDR3 is 16 amino acids long. V shed 2 bases, J shed 2 bases, and the junction held 7 bases outside the gene matches. CDR3 protein: CASSLRAGTATDTQYF. The CDR3, as DNA: TGTGCCAGCAGCTTACGAGCGGGAACAGCCACAGATACGCAGTATTTT. Full variable domain (outside the CDR3, taken from reference TRBV7-2 and TRBJ2-3): GAGVSQSPSNKVTEKGKDVELRCDPISGHTALYWYRQSLGQGLEFLIYFQGNSAPDKSGLPSDRFSAERTGGSVSTLTIQRTQQEDSAVYLCASSLRAGTATDTQYFGPGTRLTVL.

This clonotype was observed a handful of times. The rearrangement uses TRBV18 and TRBJ2-1; perhaps TRBD1 as D (6 bases). Trimming pared 4 bases from V and 4 bases from J, leaving 14 bases between. CDR1 and CDR2 from the germline V gene are KGHSH and LQKENI. The CDR3 sequence is 15 residues long. The CDR3 DNA reads as TGTGCCAGCTCACTCTTTGACAGGCTGTACAATGAGCAGTTCTTC. This codes for CASSLFDRLYNEQFF.

There are many counts of this clonotype. The V call is TRBV6-2 or TRBV6-3, the J call TRBJ2-7; 8 bases are shared with TRBD1. Germline assignment: CDR1 MNHEY and CDR2 SVGEGT. Trimming took 5 bases from V and 6 from J; bases not matched to a gene: 6. The length of the CDR3 is 13 residues. The DNA for the CDR3 is TGTGCCAGCAGTACCAGACAGGGGAGCGAGCAGTACGTC. Its protein is CASSTRQGSEQYV.

This clonotype was recorded many times. The chain is built from TRBV27 and TRBJ2-7, with D possibly TRBD2 on 5 matching bases. The CDR3 loop spans 12 amino acids. Trimming took off 8 bases at V and 0 bases at J, with 8 bases between the two ends. The germline V gene has CDR1 MNHEY and CDR2 SMNVEV (reference sequence). The CDR3 here is CASWETSYEQYF. For the CDR3, the DNA is TGTGCCAGCTGGGAGACCTCCTACGAGCAGTACTTC.

The chain uses TRBV23-1 and TRBJ1-3, with 8 bases fitting TRBD1. TRBV23-1 is labeled an ORF, and its function is uncertain. V was pared by 11 bases and J by 0 bases, with 12 bases of the junction left unmatched. This CDR3 has 16 amino acids. This chain's CDR3 is CAANSGTGNSGNTIYF. CDR3 bases: TGCGCCGCTAATTCCGGGACAGGCAACTCTGGAAACACCATATATTTT.

The gene calls are TRBV20-1 and TRBJ2-7; 9 bases fit TRBD1. Germline V lookup: CDR1 DFQATT, CDR2 SNEGSKA (reference sequence). With V trimmed by 8 bases and J by 11 bases, 10 bases remained unmatched. The CDR3 spans 11 residues. The CDR3 nucleotides are TGCAGTCAGGGACAGGGACTTCTTGAGTACTTC. It encodes CSQGQGLLEYF.